This record looks at one T cell receptor beta chain sequence and its context. In the source study's methods: How many nucleated cells were present was estimated from reference gene primer amplification. Assay: immunoSEQ multiplex PCR; the TCRdb copy retains only in-frame clones and omits some. D and trimming come from the DNA, and the V and J calls and clone size come from that table. The sample lists approximately 140,000 clones, about 85% occurring once. The data were obtained in a study of blood T cell repertoires in COVID-19. Study summary: The samples span acute and convalescent COVID-19 from the United States, Italy and Spain. T cells, B-cell-depleted T cells, or PBMCs supplied cDNA or gDNA.

This sequence was found in a human donor in a cohort sampled during active COVID-19. Sequenced material: peripheral blood.

The CDR3 DNA reads as TGTGCCAGCAGCGATCGGGAAGGGATGAACTATGGCTACACCTTC. Translating gives CASSDREGMNYGYTF. This chain connects TRBV9 to TRBJ1-2; D is unresolved. CDR3 length equals 15 residues. Germline V gene lookup returns CDR1 SGDLS and CDR2 YYNGEE. The ends were cut back, 3 bases at V and 2 bases at J, with 14 bases in the middle. The whole variable domain, filled in from reference TRBV9 and TRBJ1-2, reads DSGVTQTPKHLITATGQRVTLRCSPRSGDLSVYWYQQSLDQGLQFLIQYYNGEERAKGNILERFSAQQFPDLHSELNLSSLELGDSALYFCASSDREGMNYGYTFGSGTRLTVV.